These 11 T cell receptor beta chains originate from one sample sequenced in a study of regulatory T cells in long-lasting Graves disease. TCRdb recomputed calls from the reads with MiXCR, one row per CDR3 protein. The data show around 850 distinct CDR3 sequences, roughly 80% seen once. PBMCs provided the RNA from which the TCR library was made. This sample comprised peripheral blood mononuclear cells (PBMCs), obtained with antithyroid drug treatment, in newly diagnosed or persistent Graves disease (not recorded which). These receptors came from a man aged 35 to 55 with Graves disease.

The chain couples TRBV28 to TRBJ2-3; D gene uncertain. The V end was cut by 6 bases, the J end by 11 bases, with 24 bases between. Germline values: CDR1 MDHEN, CDR2 SYDVKM. The CDR3 is made up of 15 amino acids. DNA for the CDR3: TGTGCCAGCAGCTCACTACCGGGTCGGATAATTGGGCAGTATTTT. It yields the protein CASSSLPGRIIGQYF. Variable domain in full (rest from reference TRBV28 and TRBJ2-3): DVKVTQSSRYLVKRTGEKVFLECVQDMDHENMFWYRQDPGLGLRLIYFSYDVKMKEKGDIPEGYSVSREKKERFSLILESASTNQTSMYLCASSSLPGRIIGQYFGPGTRLTVL.

This chain links TRBV18 with TRBJ1-2; D remains unclear. V gave up 1 base and J gave up 3 bases, with 3 bases separating them. This CDR3 has 12 residues. CDR1 KGHSH and CDR2 LQKENI come from the germline V gene. The DNA for the CDR3 is TGTGCCAGCTCACCACGGGACTATGGCTACACCTTC. Translating it yields CASSPRDYGYTF.

In DNA, the CDR3 is TGTGCCATCAGTGGGGAGGTGCGGGGCGAGCAGTACTTC. Its translation is CAISGEVRGEQYF. The J gene is TRBJ2-7, the V gene TRBV10-3, with D possibly being TRBD2 (6 bases). Germline loops: CDR1 ENHRY, CDR2 SYGVKD. Trimming shortened V by 4 bases and J by 6 bases, and 13 bases separated the two germline ends. The CDR3 totals 13 residues.

CDR3 protein: CASSLAGTGANVLTF. CDR3 in DNA: TGTGCCAGCAGCTTAGCTGGGACTGGGGCCAACGTCCTGACTTTC. The gene calls are TRBV11-1 and TRBJ2-6; D call uncertain. The CDR3 totals 15 residues. Per germline, CDR1 SGHAT and CDR2 FQDESV (reference sequence). The ends were cut back, 0 bases at V and 2 bases at J, with 5 bases in the middle.

CDR3: CASSHQLLREGRYEQYF. DNA of the CDR3: TGTGCCAGCAGTCACCAACTCCTCCGGGAGGGCCGGTACGAGCAGTACTTC. J is TRBJ2-7 and V is TRBV28; 8 nucleotides line up with TRBD2. J was trimmed by 4 bases and V by 5 bases; bases with no gene match: 16. Germline CDR1 is MDHEN and CDR2 is SYDVKM. The CDR3 runs 17 residues.

The rearrangement links TRBV20-1 to TRBJ2-7, with 8 bases aligning to TRBD1. This CDR3 has 13 amino acids. Unmatched junction bases numbered 5, after V lost 3 bases and J lost 4 bases. Germline CDR1 DFQATT, CDR2 SNEGSKA (reference sequence). CDR3 coding DNA: TGCAGTGCTAGTAGAGACAGGGGATACGAGCAGTACTTC. The encoded protein is CSASRDRGYEQYF.

This clonotype was seen a few times. The genes are TRBV2 and TRBJ2-2; D gene uncertain. The CDR3 has 12 amino acids. Trimming cost V 5 bases and J 3 bases, with 4 bases left between them. CDR1 SNHLY and CDR2 FYNNEI come from the germline V gene. CDR3 protein: CASSRDTGELFF. DNA of the CDR3: TGTGCCAGCAGTCGGGACACCGGGGAGCTGTTTTTT.

The chain carries TRBV12-3 or TRBV12-4 and TRBJ1-5; D not resolved. CDR3 length equals 12 residues. Trimming left V 1 base short and J 9 bases short, with 7 bases between. CDR3 sequence: CASSLGSGPQHF. The CDR3 DNA is TGTGCCAGCAGTTTAGGATCAGGGCCCCAGCATTTT.

This chain links TRBV5-1 with TRBJ2-1; D is ambiguous. Trimming took off 1 base at V and 4 bases at J, with 9 bases between the two ends. Germline values: CDR1 SGHRS, CDR2 YFSETQ. CDR3 length: 14 amino acids. In nucleotides, the CDR3 is TGCGCCAGCAGCTTGTCTCCTACATACAATGAGCAGTTCTTC. As protein: CASSLSPTYNEQFF. Full variable domain (missing parts from reference TRBV5-1 and TRBJ2-1): KAGVTQTPRYLIKTRGQQVTLSCSPISGHRSVSWYQQTPGQGLQFLFEYFSETQRNKGNFPGRFSGRQFSNSRSEMNVSTLELGDSALYLCASSLSPTYNEQFFGPGTRLTVL.

The chain carries TRBV5-1 and TRBJ2-1; 9 bases map to TRBD2. Trimming took 2 bases from V and 2 from J; bases not matched to a gene: 2. This CDR3 has 15 residues. Germline CDR1 is SGHRS and CDR2 is YFSETQ. CDR3 sequence (DNA): TGCGCCAGCAGCTTAGCGGGAGGTACCTACAATGAGCAGTTCTTC. The encoded protein is CASSLAGGTYNEQFF.

The genes are TRBV20-1 and TRBJ2-2; weak D call: TRBD1 (5 bases). The germline V gene encodes CDR1 DFQATT and CDR2 SNEGSKA (reference sequence). The CDR3 contains 14 residues. Between the trimmed V and J ends, which lost 1 base and 6 bases, there was a span of 12 bases. The CDR3 nucleotides read TGCAGTGCTAGAGGACAGCTAGTTGCCGGGGAGCTGTTTTTT. This encodes CSARGQLVAGELFF.